This T cell receptor (beta chain) stems from a study of CXCR3-negative and CXCR3-positive naive CD8 T cells. General study findings and limits: For naive cells, CXCR3-negative and CXCR3-positive subsets had similar TRBV-TRBJ usage; for memory cells, usage differed. Surface CD5 matched across naive subsets, and TRB CDR3 properties served to infer TCR strength. CXCR3-positive naive cells had TRB CDR3s that were more hydrophobic than CXCR3-negative naive cells had.

Worth noting for this clonotype: Its antigen is unknown.

UMI-tagged TRB cDNA libraries were built via 5' RACE. From the 5' RACE reads, TCRdb lists one entry per CDR3 protein and no DNA. This repertoire includes approximately 90,000 distinct CDR3 sequences. Naive CD8+ T cells had a CD45RO-CCR7+CD27+CD95- phenotype. Germline V lookup: CDR1 SGHAT, CDR2 FQNNGV. CDR3 length: 14 amino acids. The chain joins TRBV11-2 to TRBJ1-2; the D call of TRBD1 rests on TCRdb alone, since no DNA is present to check it. Input material: naive CXCR3+ CD8+ T cells from blood. The subset denotes: CD45RO-CCR7+CD27+CD95- naive CD8+ T cells expressing CXCR3 (TNR3+). The TCR sequence derives from a human donor in good health. Some clones in this sample may be carry-over from other donors' samples. This chain's CDR3 is CASSHGTGHYGYTF.